This T cell receptor beta chain was captured by sequencing in a study of radiotherapy plus CTLA-4 blockade in lung cancer. The wider study: Overall, 15% to 20% of patients showed an objective response, while around 34% attained disease control.

Profiled with immunoSEQ multiplex PCR; TCRdb holds only in-frame clones, not every one. The table has tens of thousands of clones, roughly 85% seen once. As for this clone: What it binds is not known.

The CDR3 has 17 residues. V lost 3 bases, J lost 5 bases, and 10 bases stayed unmatched. In germline, CDR1 is LGHNT, CDR2 FRNRAP. General observations from the study: Expansion of tumor-derived TCR clones was observed in blood after radiotherapy plus ipilimumab. How blood T cell clones changed early, along with interferon-beta, reportedly forecast response best.

This TCR was recovered from a human donor with non-small cell lung cancer whose response to radiotherapy plus ipilimumab could not be evaluated. The rearrangement links TRBV12-5 to TRBJ2-2, with 9 bases lining up with TRBD1. The source material was peripheral blood, sampled from a patient treated with radiotherapy plus ipilimumab. The chain's CDR3 is CASGFTTGGSVTGELFF. The CDR3 coding sequence is TGTGCTAGTGGTTTTACGACAGGGGGATCTGTAACCGGGGAGCTGTTTTTT.